This record concerns one T cell receptor (beta chain) sequence. The CDR3 spans 14 residues. Germline V gene lookup returns CDR1 LNHNV and CDR2 YYDKDF (reference sequence). V was cut by 0 bases and J by 5 bases, with 10 bases left in between. The record originates from a study of control samples from healthy donors and cancer patients. Clones were read by immunoSEQ multiplex PCR, and TCRdb kept only the in-frame ones, dropping some. The table has about 150,000 clones, 94% seen once. The chain combines TRBV15 with TRBJ1-2; D gene ambiguous. The TCR originated in a man aged 35-49 years in good health. The sequenced sample was blood. The CDR3 spells CATSRDLGEYGYTF. In DNA form, the CDR3 reads TGTGCCACCAGCAGAGATCTAGGAGAGTATGGCTACACCTTC.